A selection of T cell receptor beta chains follows, all from one sample in a study of beta chain features in type 1 diabetes. The data were produced by immunoSEQ multiplex PCR, yet TCRdb's version contains in-frame clones alone and is incomplete. The table lists roughly 500,000 clones, more than 9.5% of them singletons. The sequenced sample was naive CD4+ T cells from blood. The receptors shown here come from a woman between 18 and 30 years old in good health. The CDR3 runs from the conserved cysteine through the conserved F or W. Fields, in order: clone size, J gene, D gene, V gene, CDR3 DNA, CDR3 protein. The D gene is left open where the match is weak. Clone sizes are given selectively: once, few, many, or a class where the clone is expanded.

clone size: few
J gene: TRBJ2-5
D gene: -
V gene: TRBV29-1
CDR3 DNA: TGCAGCGTTGCAATGAGCGGAAGGGGCCAAAAAAGAGAGACCCAGTACTTC
CDR3 protein: CSVAMSGRGQKRETQYF

clone size: few
J gene: TRBJ1-1
D gene: -
V gene: TRBV19
CDR3 DNA: TGTGCCAGTAGGCAGATGGGGTCCACTGAAGCTTTCTTT
CDR3 protein: CASRQMGSTEAFF

clone size: few
J gene: TRBJ2-5
D gene: -
V gene: TRBV6-6
CDR3 DNA: TGTGCCAGCAGTTACATTGTCAGAGGACAAGAGACCCAGTACTTC
CDR3 protein: CASSYIVRGQETQYF

clone size: few
J gene: TRBJ2-6
D gene: -
V gene: TRBV7-9
CDR3 DNA: TGTGCCAGCAGCCGGCCAGGGACTGGGGCCAACGTCCTGACTTTC
CDR3 protein: CASSRPGTGANVLTF

clone size: -
J gene: TRBJ1-3
D gene: -
V gene: TRBV5-1
CDR3 DNA: TGCGCCAGCAGCTCGGACAGCTCTGGAAACACCATATATTTT
CDR3 protein: CASSSDSSGNTIYF

clone size: few
J gene: TRBJ1-1
D gene: TRBD1
V gene: TRBV30
CDR3 DNA: TGTGCCTGGAGTGGGGACAGGGGATTGAACACTGAAGCTTTCTTT
CDR3 protein: CAWSGDRGLNTEAFF

clone size: few
J gene: TRBJ2-4
D gene: TRBD2
V gene: TRBV29-1
CDR3 DNA: TGCAGCGTTTTCTTAGCGGGAGGACTCAAAAACATTCAGTACTTC
CDR3 protein: CSVFLAGGLKNIQYF

clone size: many
J gene: TRBJ2-3
D gene: -
V gene: TRBV10-3
CDR3 DNA: TGTGCCATCAATTCAGGCAGCACAGATACGCAGTATTTT
CDR3 protein: CAINSGSTDTQYF

clone size: -
J gene: TRBJ2-1
D gene: -
V gene: TRBV7-3
CDR3 DNA: TGTGCCAGCAGCCTCACCCTGGGAGGAGAAGAGCAGTTCTTC
CDR3 protein: CASSLTLGGEEQFF

clone size: few
J gene: TRBJ2-5
D gene: -
V gene: TRBV9
CDR3 DNA: TGTGCCAGCAGCGTGGGCCAGGGGACTCTGGGGACCCAGTACTTC
CDR3 protein: CASSVGQGTLGTQYF

clone size: few
J gene: TRBJ2-1
D gene: TRBD1
V gene: TRBV29-1
CDR3 DNA: TGCAGCGCCGCCCCCTCGGCAGGGGGTTACAATGAGCAGTTCTTC
CDR3 protein: CSAAPSAGGYNEQFF

clone size: -
J gene: TRBJ2-4
D gene: -
V gene: TRBV6-6
CDR3 DNA: TGTGCCAGCAGCCCGGGACTAGCCAAAAACATTCAGTACTTC
CDR3 protein: CASSPGLAKNIQYF

clone size: few
J gene: TRBJ2-1
D gene: TRBD2
V gene: TRBV29-1
CDR3 DNA: TGCAGCGACACCGGGACTAGCAAAGATGAGCAGTTCTTC
CDR3 protein: CSDTGTSKDEQFF

clone size: few
J gene: TRBJ2-1
D gene: -
V gene: TRBV27
CDR3 DNA: TGTGCCAGCAGTTGGGGACATCCGTCCTACAATGAGCAGTTCTTC
CDR3 protein: CASSWGHPSYNEQFF

clone size: few
J gene: TRBJ2-7
D gene: -
V gene: TRBV7-2
CDR3 DNA: TGTGCCAGCAGCCGGACGGCCGCCTACGAGCAGTACTTC
CDR3 protein: CASSRTAAYEQYF

clone size: -
J gene: TRBJ1-1
D gene: -
V gene: TRBV5-1
CDR3 DNA: TGCGCCAGCAGCTTGGCAGTGAACACTGAAGCTTTCTTT
CDR3 protein: CASSLAVNTEAFF

clone size: -
J gene: TRBJ2-5
D gene: -
V gene: TRBV5-8
CDR3 DNA: TGTGCCAGCAGCTTTCGGGTAAACCAAGAGACCCAGTACTTC
CDR3 protein: CASSFRVNQETQYF

clone size: -
J gene: TRBJ1-5
D gene: TRBD1
V gene: TRBV7-9
CDR3 DNA: TGTGCCAGCAGCTCCGGACAGGGGGTACAGCCCCAGCATTTT
CDR3 protein: CASSSGQGVQPQHF

clone size: few
J gene: TRBJ2-6
D gene: -
V gene: TRBV30
CDR3 DNA: TGTGCCTGGAGTGGCAGGCTCTCTGGGGCCAACGTCCTGACTTTC
CDR3 protein: CAWSGRLSGANVLTF

clone size: few
J gene: TRBJ1-1
D gene: -
V gene: TRBV2
CDR3 DNA: TGTGCCAGCAGTGAGATGGTGCTGAACACTGAAGCTTTCTTT
CDR3 protein: CASSEMVLNTEAFF

clone size: few
J gene: TRBJ2-2
D gene: -
V gene: TRBV6-5
CDR3 DNA: TGTGCCAGCAGGAGGGGAGGCGCCGGGGAGCTGTTTTTT
CDR3 protein: CASRRGGAGELFF

clone size: -
J gene: TRBJ2-2
D gene: -
V gene: TRBV4-2
CDR3 DNA: TGTGCCAGCAGCCAAGACGTTCGCGGGGAGCTGTTTTTT
CDR3 protein: CASSQDVRGELFF

clone size: -
J gene: TRBJ1-2
D gene: -
V gene: TRBV18
CDR3 DNA: TGTGCCAGCTCACCAACAGGCCCCTTGGGCTACACCTTC
CDR3 protein: CASSPTGPLGYTF

clone size: few
J gene: TRBJ1-4
D gene: -
V gene: TRBV29-1
CDR3 DNA: TGCAGCGTTGTGGCGCATAATGAAAAACTGTTTTTT
CDR3 protein: CSVVAHNEKLFF

clone size: -
J gene: TRBJ2-1
D gene: TRBD2
V gene: TRBV4-2
CDR3 DNA: TGTGCCAGCAGCCCACGGGCTAGCGGCCCTCCTTTCAGTGAGCAGTTCTTC
CDR3 protein: CASSPRASGPPFSEQFF

clone size: -
J gene: TRBJ1-1
D gene: TRBD1
V gene: TRBV5-1
CDR3 DNA: TGCGCCAGCAGCTTTGACAGGGGCCCTGAAGCTTTCTTT
CDR3 protein: CASSFDRGPEAFF

clone size: few
J gene: TRBJ1-3
D gene: -
V gene: TRBV7-9
CDR3 DNA: TGTGCCAGCAGCTTAGGGACGGCTGGAAACACCATATATTTT
CDR3 protein: CASSLGTAGNTIYF

clone size: -
J gene: TRBJ2-1
D gene: TRBD2
V gene: TRBV7-3
CDR3 DNA: TGTGCCAGCAGCCTATTGGGGACTAGCCTTAACAATGAGCAGTTCTTC
CDR3 protein: CASSLLGTSLNNEQFF

clone size: -
J gene: TRBJ1-2
D gene: TRBD1
V gene: TRBV20-1
CDR3 DNA: TGCAGTGCTACCGCAGGGGGTGGCTACACCTTC
CDR3 protein: CSATAGGGYTF

clone size: few
J gene: TRBJ1-4
D gene: -
V gene: TRBV23-1
CDR3 DNA: TGCGCCACCACGATTGGGCGTGTTGAAAAACTGTTTTTT
CDR3 protein: CATTIGRVEKLFF

clone size: few
J gene: TRBJ1-2
D gene: -
V gene: TRBV4-3
CDR3 DNA: TGCGCCAGCAGCCAGGAACTCGGGTATAACTATGGCTACACCTTC
CDR3 protein: CASSQELGYNYGYTF

clone size: -
J gene: TRBJ2-1
D gene: -
V gene: TRBV4-1
CDR3 DNA: TGCGCCAGCAGCCAGTTCTGGACCGGAAACAATGAGCAGTTCTTC
CDR3 protein: CASSQFWTGNNEQFF

clone size: few
J gene: TRBJ2-1
D gene: -
V gene: TRBV4-2
CDR3 DNA: TGTGCCAGCAGCCAAGACTCGCTGAGCTCCTACAATGAGCAGTTCTTC
CDR3 protein: CASSQDSLSSYNEQFF

clone size: -
J gene: TRBJ2-1
D gene: -
V gene: TRBV27
CDR3 DNA: TGTGCCAGCAGATACTACAATGAGCAGTTCTTC
CDR3 protein: CASRYYNEQFF

clone size: -
J gene: TRBJ2-1
D gene: TRBD2
V gene: TRBV7-8
CDR3 DNA: TGTGCCAGCAGTCATAAGCCCGGGACTAGGAAACACAATGAGCAGTTCTTC
CDR3 protein: CASSHKPGTRKHNEQFF

clone size: many
J gene: TRBJ2-1
D gene: -
V gene: TRBV30
CDR3 DNA: TGTGCCTGGAGTGTTGTCCTCTCGGGGCAGTTCTTC
CDR3 protein: CAWSVVLSGQFF

clone size: few
J gene: TRBJ2-1
D gene: TRBD1
V gene: TRBV5-1
CDR3 DNA: TGCGCCAGCAGCTTGGACAGGGGATTATGGAATGAGCAGTTCTTC
CDR3 protein: CASSLDRGLWNEQFF

clone size: few
J gene: TRBJ2-5
D gene: TRBD2
V gene: TRBV9
CDR3 DNA: TGTGCCAGCAGCCGAAACGTAGCGGGGCCCAGGGAGACCCAGTACTTC
CDR3 protein: CASSRNVAGPRETQYF

clone size: -
J gene: TRBJ2-1
D gene: TRBD2
V gene: TRBV9
CDR3 DNA: TGTGCCAGCAGCGTAGTAGGTACTAGCGGGAACAATGAGCAGTTCTTC
CDR3 protein: CASSVVGTSGNNEQFF

clone size: few
J gene: TRBJ2-3
D gene: -
V gene: TRBV7-3
CDR3 DNA: TGTGCCAGCAGCTCCCCGGACGTGGATACGCAGTATTTT
CDR3 protein: CASSSPDVDTQYF

clone size: -
J gene: TRBJ1-5
D gene: -
V gene: TRBV18
CDR3 DNA: TGTGCCAGCTCGGTGACAGGAGATCAGCCCCAGCATTTT
CDR3 protein: CASSVTGDQPQHF

clone size: few
J gene: TRBJ2-7
D gene: -
V gene: TRBV30
CDR3 DNA: TGTGCCTGGGGGAAATACGAGCAGTACTTC
CDR3 protein: CAWGKYEQYF

clone size: few
J gene: TRBJ1-1
D gene: -
V gene: TRBV7-9
CDR3 DNA: TGTGCCAGCAGCTTAGATACAGGGTACTCTGAAGCTTTCTTT
CDR3 protein: CASSLDTGYSEAFF

clone size: few
J gene: TRBJ1-4
D gene: -
V gene: TRBV15
CDR3 DNA: TGTGCCACCAGCAGGAGGCCTGGGGGCGAAAAACTGTTTTTT
CDR3 protein: CATSRRPGGEKLFF

clone size: -
J gene: TRBJ2-1
D gene: TRBD1
V gene: TRBV19
CDR3 DNA: TGTGCCAGTAGTTTACTACCGGGACAGGGATACAATGAGCAGTTCTTC
CDR3 protein: CASSLLPGQGYNEQFF

clone size: few
J gene: TRBJ2-3
D gene: TRBD1
V gene: TRBV7-2
CDR3 DNA: TGTGCCAGCAGCTTAACAGGGGGCCCAGATACGCAGTATTTT
CDR3 protein: CASSLTGGPDTQYF

clone size: few
J gene: TRBJ2-7
D gene: -
V gene: TRBV5-6
CDR3 DNA: TGTGCCAGCAGCTTGATAGGCCAGCCAGTTACGATGGAGTACTTC
CDR3 protein: CASSLIGQPVTMEYF

clone size: -
J gene: TRBJ1-2
D gene: TRBD1
V gene: TRBV9
CDR3 DNA: TGTGCCAGCAGCGCAGCAACAGGGGCTTATAGTGGCTACACCTTC
CDR3 protein: CASSAATGAYSGYTF

clone size: few
J gene: TRBJ1-1
D gene: -
V gene: TRBV27
CDR3 DNA: TGTGCCAGCAGTTTTGACGCTTTCTTT
CDR3 protein: CASSFDAFF

clone size: -
J gene: TRBJ1-2
D gene: TRBD1
V gene: TRBV7-2
CDR3 DNA: TGTGCCAGCAGCTCCGGGACAGCGAAGAACTATGGCTACACCTTC
CDR3 protein: CASSSGTAKNYGYTF

clone size: -
J gene: TRBJ2-3
D gene: -
V gene: TRBV7-9
CDR3 DNA: TGTGCCAGCAGCTTAGGAGTTGCAGATACGCAGTATTTT
CDR3 protein: CASSLGVADTQYF

clone size: few
J gene: TRBJ2-1
D gene: -
V gene: TRBV5-1
CDR3 DNA: TGCGCCAGCAGAGCCACTAGTGGTGAGCAGTTCTTC
CDR3 protein: CASRATSGEQFF

clone size: -
J gene: TRBJ2-1
D gene: TRBD2
V gene: TRBV9
CDR3 DNA: TGTGCCAGCAGCCTCTCGGGACTAGCCGCAACCAATGAGCAGTTCTTC
CDR3 protein: CASSLSGLAATNEQFF

clone size: -
J gene: TRBJ1-2
D gene: -
V gene: TRBV27
CDR3 DNA: TGTGCCAGCAGCAACGGGATTGGACCGGATGCCTTC
CDR3 protein: CASSNGIGPDAF

clone size: -
J gene: TRBJ2-3
D gene: -
V gene: TRBV2
CDR3 DNA: TGTGCCAGCAGTGAAAGGGGTTTAGATACGCAGTATTTT
CDR3 protein: CASSERGLDTQYF

clone size: few
J gene: TRBJ2-5
D gene: -
V gene: TRBV7-8
CDR3 DNA: TGTGCCAGCAGACTTTACAGGGCGGAGACCCAGTACTTC
CDR3 protein: CASRLYRAETQYF